The 29 T cell receptor beta chains given below trace back to one sample, sequenced in a study of T cell repertoires in cytomegalovirus infection. Their specific antigens are unknown. MiXCR, applied by TCRdb to the reads, yields one record per CDR3 protein. The top ten hold about two fifths of the sample, which has just over 450,000 distinct CDR3 sequences, approximately 42% seen once. Specimen: cultured PBMCs, collected from culture after CMV antigen stimulation. The receptors originated from a human donor in good health (CMV status not recorded). Some clones in this sample may be carry-over from other donors' samples.

This clonotype came up a few times. The rearrangement links TRBV7-2 to TRBJ2-2; 8 nucleotides line up with TRBD2. From germline, CDR1 is SGHTA and CDR2 FQGNSA. With 5 bases clipped from V and 6 bases from J, the junction kept 11 bases outside the gene matches. The CDR3 is 16 amino acids. The CDR3 DNA is TGTGCCAGCAGCCTACAGGGTAGCGGGATAGCCGGGGAGCTGTTTTTT. It specifies CASSLQGSGIAGELFF.

V is TRBV5-4 and J is TRBJ2-3; D remains unclear. Trimming removed 1 base at V and 4 bases at J, with 16 bases between. The CDR3 covers 16 residues. Germline lookup yields CDR1 SGHNT and CDR2 YYREEE (reference sequence). The DNA of the CDR3 is TGTGCCAGCAGCTTGATTGCCGGCCGAGGTGCAGATACGCAGTATTTT. This encodes CASSLIAGRGADTQYF.

This sequence joins TRBV12-3 or TRBV12-4 and TRBJ2-7; TRBD2 aligns across 7 bases. The CDR3 length is 15 residues. The V and J ends lost 3 bases and 1 base, in that order; junction bases with no gene match: 6. The CDR3 coding sequence is TGTGCCAGCAGTTTCTTTTCGGGGGGATCCTACGAGCAGTACTTC. Its protein is CASSFFSGGSYEQYF.

The V and J genes are TRBV7-9 and TRBJ1-1; D is unclear. V was clipped by 5 bases and J by 2 bases, with 9 bases between them. CDR1 and CDR2 from the germline V gene are SEHNR and FQNEAQ (reference sequence). This CDR3 comprises 13 residues. The CDR3 loop reads CASSLYLNTEAFF. The CDR3 DNA sequence: TGTGCCAGCAGCCTCTACTTAAACACTGAAGCTTTCTTT.

This clonotype was seen many times. This chain connects TRBV11-1 to TRBJ2-1; D is ambiguous. This CDR3 has 13 residues. CDR1 is SGHAT and CDR2 is FQDESV in the germline V gene (reference sequence). Trimming pared 1 base from V and 5 bases from J, leaving 6 bases between. CDR3 region: CASSLDQNNEQFF. The CDR3 bases are TGTGCCAGCAGCTTAGACCAAAACAATGAGCAGTTCTTC. The whole variable domain, remainder taken from reference TRBV11-1 and TRBJ2-1, is EAEVAQSPRYKITEKSQAVAFWCDPISGHATLYWYRQILGQGPELLVQFQDESVVDDSQLPKDRFSAERLKGVDSTLKIQPAELGDSAMYLCASSLDQNNEQFFGPGTRLTVL.

The chain has TRBV6-5 and TRBJ1-1, with TRBD1 identical over 7 bases. V was clipped by 4 bases and J by 11 bases; unmatched bases: 16. Germline CDR1 and CDR2: MNHEY and SVGAGI. The CDR3 is 15 residues long. The CDR3 nucleotides read TGTGCCAGCAGTTCAGAACCGACAGGGATCTCATCGGCTTTCTTT. Its translation: CASSSEPTGISSAFF.

The rearrangement uses TRBV7-6 and TRBJ1-1, with D tentatively TRBD1 (6 bases). This CDR3 has 13 amino acids. V dropped 4 bases and J dropped 7 bases, with 13 bases sitting between them. Germline lookup yields CDR1 SGHVS and CDR2 FNYEAQ. In DNA form, the CDR3 reads TGTGCCAGCAGCTGGGGACACCGACTTGAAGCTTTCTTT. This sequence encodes CASSWGHRLEAFF.

V gene TRBV6-5 combines with J gene TRBJ2-5; 13 nucleotides line up with TRBD2. Germline V lookup: CDR1 MNHEY, CDR2 SVGAGI. The V and J ends lost 5 bases and 5 bases, in that order; junction bases with no gene match: 5. The CDR3 extends over 15 amino acids. The CDR3 loop is CASSRGLAGVETQYF. The CDR3 DNA sequence: TGTGCCAGCAGTCGCGGACTAGCGGGAGTGGAGACCCAGTACTTC.

The V gene is TRBV12-3 or TRBV12-4, the J gene TRBJ2-3; D uncertain. There are 14 residues in the CDR3. Trimming removed 3 bases from V and 0 bases from J, with 7 bases in between. The CDR3 sequence is CASSFVSSTDTQYF. The CDR3 DNA reads as TGTGCCAGCAGTTTCGTTTCGAGCACAGATACGCAGTATTTT.

This sequence joins TRBV6-1 and TRBJ2-5; TRBD2 matches 8 bases. The germline gives CDR1 MNHNS, CDR2 SASEGT. Trimming at V came to 8 bases and at J to 2 bases, leaving 10 bases not matched to a gene. CDR3 length: 15 residues. CDR3 DNA sequence: TGTGCCAGCTCCCGGACTAGCCGAAATCAAGAGACCCAGTACTTC. Translating it yields CASSRTSRNQETQYF.

This clonotype turned up a few times. The chain has TRBV6-2 or TRBV6-3 and TRBJ2-3; 11 nucleotides agree with TRBD2. There are 19 residues in the CDR3. The trim removed 4 bases at V and 2 bases at J, leaving 14 bases unmatched. Germline values: CDR1 MNHEY, CDR2 SVGEGT. In DNA form, the CDR3 reads TGTGCCAGCAGTTCCATGGGTGGCGGGACTAGCGGAATCACAGATACGCAGTATTTT. This gives the protein CASSSMGGGTSGITDTQYF.

This clonotype has at least ten counts. The J gene is TRBJ2-7, the V gene TRBV7-2; D unclear. The CDR3 runs to 13 residues. Trimming removed 1 base from V and 7 bases from J, with 11 bases in between. Germline assignment: CDR1 SGHTA and CDR2 FQGNSA. CDR3 sequence reads: CASSLEAPEEQYF. The CDR3 DNA is TGTGCCAGCAGCTTAGAGGCACCGGAGGAGCAGTACTTC.

The CDR3 nucleotides read TGTGCCAGCAGCTTCTACTCGTTGCTAGCCAAAAACATTCAGTACTTC. It yields the protein CASSFYSLLAKNIQYF. The chain carries TRBV7-2 and TRBJ2-4, with no clear D. Trimming removed 3 bases from V and 0 bases from J, with 12 bases in between. Germline CDR1 SGHTA, CDR2 FQGNSA. CDR3 length: 16 residues.

The sample holds many counts of this clonotype. CDR3 region: CASSLVPGPFNQPQHF. The CDR3 DNA follows: TGTGCCAGCAGCTTAGTACCGGGGCCTTTCAATCAGCCCCAGCATTTT. The rearrangement links TRBV7-2 to TRBJ1-5; weak D call: TRBD1 (5 bases). The V end was cut by 1 base, the J end by 3 bases, with 13 bases between. Germline loops: CDR1 SGHTA, CDR2 FQGNSA. This CDR3 is built from 16 residues.

The chain recombines TRBV6-2 or TRBV6-3 with TRBJ2-7, with 9 bases identical to TRBD1. Germline CDR1 is MNHEY and CDR2 is SVGEGT. The V segment lost 2 bases and the J segment 2 bases; nucleotides outside the gene matches: 7. The CDR3 totals 16 residues. CDR3 amino acids: CASSYPRTGVPYEQYF. The CDR3 DNA reads TGTGCCAGCAGTTACCCCAGGACAGGGGTTCCCTACGAGCAGTACTTC.

This clonotype was counted a single time. The rearrangement uses TRBV20-1 and TRBJ2-5; 7 bases are shared with TRBD2. Germline V gene data show CDR1 as DFQATT and CDR2 as SNEGSKA (reference sequence). This CDR3 is 11 amino acids long. After removal of 5 bases from V and 5 bases from J, the junction contained 2 bases not matched to a gene. The CDR3 spells CSALGGETQYF. CDR3 coding DNA: TGCAGTGCTTTGGGGGGGGAGACCCAGTACTTC.

This clonotype was recorded only once. J is TRBJ2-1 and V is TRBV6-2 or TRBV6-3, with D unclear. V was pared by 6 bases and J by 5 bases, with 8 bases between. CDR3 length equals 12 residues. Per germline, CDR1 MNHEY and CDR2 SVGEGT. CDR3 in DNA: TGTGCCAGCAGCGCTAGTAACAATGAGCAGTTCTTC. This gives the protein CASSASNNEQFF.

V is TRBV7-8 and J is TRBJ1-1; D is perhaps TRBD1 (5 bases). Trimming took off 0 bases at V and 1 base at J, with 12 bases between the two ends. This CDR3 spans 16 amino acids. Germline CDR1 SGHVS, CDR2 FQNEAQ. CDR3 DNA: TGTGCCAGCAGCTTAGCGCGGCAGGGTCAGAACACTGAAGCTTTCTTT. It translates to CASSLARQGQNTEAFF.

The chain joins TRBV25-1 to TRBJ2-1; 7 nucleotides agree with TRBD2. The CDR3 consists of 16 residues. Trimming at V came to 5 bases and at J to 7 bases, leaving 14 bases not matched to a gene. Looked up from germline, CDR1 is MGHDK and CDR2 is SYGVNS. The CDR3 DNA reads as TGTGCCAGCAGTAACAGGAAGCGGGGCCGAGAGAATGAGCAGTTCTTC. Encoded protein: CASSNRKRGRENEQFF. The complete variable domain, with remaining parts taken from reference TRBV25-1 and TRBJ2-1, reads EADIYQTPRYLVIGTGKKITLECSQTMGHDKMYWYQQDPGMELHLIHYSYGVNSTEKGDLSSESTVSRIRTEHFPLTLESARPSHTSQYLCASSNRKRGRENEQFFGPGTRLTVL.

This rearrangement joins TRBV4-3 to TRBJ1-3; D is unclear. Germline V lookup: CDR1 LGHNA, CDR2 YSLEER. The CDR3 runs 15 residues. Trimming removed 0 bases at V and 2 bases at J, with 8 bases between. CDR3: CASSQDTGTGNTIYF. Written as DNA, the CDR3 is TGCGCCAGCAGCCAAGATACCGGCACTGGAAACACCATATATTTT.

This clonotype was recorded a few times. This chain joins TRBV6-6 and TRBJ2-1, with 16 bases fitting TRBD2. The CDR3 runs 17 residues. CDR1 and CDR2 (germline): MNHNY, SVGAGI (reference sequence). V was clipped by 6 bases and J by 9 bases; unmatched bases: 11. CDR3 in amino acids: CASSMTGTSGRASEQFF. CDR3 coding DNA: TGTGCCAGCAGCATGACAGGGACTAGCGGGAGGGCCAGTGAGCAGTTCTTC.

This clonotype turned up a few times. The rearrangement links TRBV6-1 to TRBJ2-3; maybe TRBD1 (6 bases). Trimming took 6 bases from V and 3 from J, leaving 13 bases between them. The CDR3 contains 14 residues. Germline loops: CDR1 MNHNS, CDR2 SASEGT. The CDR3 sequence is CASSPGDMTDTQYF. In nucleotides, the CDR3 is TGTGCCAGCAGCCCAGGGGATATGACAGATACGCAGTATTTT.

The CDR3 reads CASSKSRQISYNEQFF. The CDR3 coding sequence is TGTGCCAGCAGCAAAAGCCGCCAGATCTCCTACAATGAGCAGTTCTTC. The chain joins TRBV7-8 to TRBJ2-1; D gene unclear. This CDR3 region has 16 residues. V was clipped by 5 bases and J by 0 bases, with 14 bases between them. Germline V gene sequence: CDR1 SGHVS, CDR2 FQNEAQ.

This clonotype was picked up a small number of times. The rearrangement joins TRBV10-3 to TRBJ2-3; 11 nucleotides agree with TRBD1. Germline CDR1 and CDR2: ENHRY and SYGVKD. The CDR3 is made up of 15 amino acids. The trim removed 6 bases at V and 3 bases at J, leaving 5 bases unmatched. This chain's CDR3 is CAISSRDRGTDTQYF. CDR3 coding DNA: TGTGCCATCAGCTCCCGGGACAGGGGGACAGATACGCAGTATTTT.

This rearrangement joins TRBV7-2 to TRBJ2-1, with 9 bases identical to TRBD1. V lost 5 bases to trimming and J lost 5 bases; unmatched junction nucleotides: 7. CDR3 length: 15 amino acids. The germline V gene encodes CDR1 SGHTA and CDR2 FQGNSA. CDR3 bases: TGTGCCAGCAGCGAGCAGGGACAGGGAAACAATGAGCAGTTCTTC. The encoded protein is CASSEQGQGNNEQFF.

This clonotype has a handful of counts. One end of the junction fails to match germline, which may point to a read error. The rearrangement links TRBV4-1 to TRBJ1-5; D not resolved. Per the germline V gene, CDR1 is MGHRA and CDR2 is YSYEKL. The CDR3 totals 13 residues. For the CDR3, the DNA is TGTGCCAGCAGCCAGGATCGCAATCAGCCCCAGCATTTT. Protein: CASSQDRNQPQHF.

The chain is built from TRBV12-3 or TRBV12-4 and TRBJ2-5; no reliable D call. Between the trimmed V and J ends, which lost 3 bases and 5 bases, there was a span of 10 bases. The CDR3 loop spans 13 amino acids. The CDR3 nucleotides read TGTGCCAGCAGTTTGTTCGTAACGGAGACCCAGTACTTC. Amino acids: CASSLFVTETQYF.

The chain recombines TRBV12-3 or TRBV12-4 with TRBJ2-1; 9 bases are shared with TRBD2. Trimming removed 6 bases from V and 10 bases from J; junction bases left unmatched: 7. The CDR3 has 13 residues. CDR3 coding DNA: TGTGCCAGCAGACTATTTGCGGGAGGGGAGCAGTTCTTC. It codes for CASRLFAGGEQFF.

The table lists this clonotype with a few counts. This chain connects TRBV7-2 to TRBJ1-2; tentatively, D is TRBD1 (5 bases). The CDR3 is made up of 12 amino acids. The germline CDR1 and CDR2 sequences are SGHTA and FQGNSA. The V end was cut by 5 bases, the J end by 8 bases, with 12 bases between. The CDR3 DNA reads TGTGCCAGCAGCACCGACTGGGGGGGCTACACCTTC. This encodes CASSTDWGGYTF. Looking up the rest from reference TRBV7-2 and TRBJ1-2 gives the full variable domain: GAGVSQSPSNKVTEKGKDVELRCDPISGHTALYWYRQSLGQGLEFLIYFQGNSAPDKSGLPSDRFSAERTGGSVSTLTIQRTQQEDSAVYLCASSTDWGGYTFGSGTRLTVV.